This T cell receptor beta chain was documented in a study of cytomegalovirus exposure and HLA in healthy donors. Overall study results and limits: In a later analysis, HLA-associated beta chains showed higher expansion and lower generation probabilities than comparable chains.

PCR was performed using 60 Vbeta and 13 Jbeta primers. Assay used: immunoSEQ multiplex PCR; TCRdb lists only in-frame clones, some missing. The sample includes about 200,000 clones, roughly 80% of them seen just once. Notes on this clone: As yet, its antigen is unknown.

Material for sequencing was PBMCs. The source of this sequence is a woman aged 18-30 years in good health and CMV-seronegative.

CDR3 amino acids: CASSHRDYKYNEQFF. The DNA for the CDR3 is TGTGCCAGCAGTCACCGGGACTACAAATACAATGAGCAGTTCTTC. The V and J genes are TRBV14 and TRBJ2-1; 7 nucleotides match TRBD2. This CDR3 region has 15 residues. Looked up from germline, CDR1 is SGHDN and CDR2 is FVKESK. V lost 6 bases, J lost 4 bases, and 9 bases stayed unmatched.